This T cell receptor beta chain was found in a study of blood T cell repertoires in COVID-19. Germline lookup yields CDR1 SGHTA and CDR2 FQGTGA. The trim removed 5 bases at V and 0 bases at J, leaving 9 bases unmatched. The CDR3 length is 16 residues. Profiled with immunoSEQ multiplex PCR; TCRdb holds only in-frame clones, not every one. The sample holds roughly 220,000 clones, 65% to 85% seen once. Sequenced input: PBMCs or T cells enriched from blood (not recorded which). V usage is TRBV7-3 and J usage is TRBJ1-1, with 7 bases that match TRBD1. The receptor comes from a woman between 40 and 50 years old who had recovered from COVID-19. The CDR3 DNA sequence: TGTGCCAGCAGCCTACATAGCGGGACAGTGAACACTGAAGCTTTCTTT. Amino acid sequence: CASSLHSGTVNTEAFF.